This TCR beta chain was sequenced during a study of chemoradiotherapy in HPV16-positive cancers. Study-wide points: Non-HPV-specific T cells did not expand in tumors during treatment, whereas candidate HPV-specific clones and E7-related motifs did.

A word on this clone: Antigen specificity is unknown.

TCRdb's copy holds only in-frame clones and misses some; the assay was immunoSEQ multiplex PCR. The sample lists roughly 9,300 clones, approximately 70% seen once, with less than 15% in the top ten. CDR1 is SGHDT, CDR2 YYEEEE, per germline. After removal of 4 bases from V and 7 bases from J, the junction contained 4 bases not matched to a gene. There are 13 residues in the CDR3. The receptor was isolated from a human donor with HPV-associated anogenital cancer. Sampling was performed from a patient who underwent chemoradiotherapy. The rearrangement links TRBV5-6 to TRBJ1-4; 7 bases are shared with TRBD1. The CDR3 loop reads CASSGTEGEKLFF. In nucleotides, the CDR3 is TGTGCCAGCAGCGGGACAGAGGGTGAAAAACTGTTTTTT.